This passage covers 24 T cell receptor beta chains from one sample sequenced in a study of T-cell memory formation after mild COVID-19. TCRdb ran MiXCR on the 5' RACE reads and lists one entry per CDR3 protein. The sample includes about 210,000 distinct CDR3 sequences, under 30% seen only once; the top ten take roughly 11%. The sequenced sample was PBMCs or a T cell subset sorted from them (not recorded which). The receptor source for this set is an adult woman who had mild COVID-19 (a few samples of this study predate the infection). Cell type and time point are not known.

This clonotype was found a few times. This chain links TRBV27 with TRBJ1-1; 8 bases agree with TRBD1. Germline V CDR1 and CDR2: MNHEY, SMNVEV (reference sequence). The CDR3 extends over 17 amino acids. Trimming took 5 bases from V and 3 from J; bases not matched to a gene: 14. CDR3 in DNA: TGTGCCAGCAGTAGAGCAGTACCAGGGGGCAGGTACACTGAAGCTTTCTTT. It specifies CASSRAVPGGRYTEAFF.

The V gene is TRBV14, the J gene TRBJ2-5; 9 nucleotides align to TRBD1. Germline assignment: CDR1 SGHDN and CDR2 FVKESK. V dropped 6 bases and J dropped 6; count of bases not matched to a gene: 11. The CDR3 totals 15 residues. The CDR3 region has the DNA TGTGCCAGCAGTCGTACCCGGACAGGGGTCAAGACCCAGTACTTC. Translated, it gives CASSRTRTGVKTQYF.

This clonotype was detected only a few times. CDR3 nucleotide sequence: TGTGCCAGCAGCTCCCGCGGGAACACTGAAGCTTTCTTT. It is translated as CASSSRGNTEAFF. V is TRBV7-2 and J is TRBJ1-1; D not resolved. Trimming took 4 bases from V and 1 from J, leaving 7 bases between them. The germline V gene encodes CDR1 SGHTA and CDR2 FQGNSA. The CDR3 is made up of 13 amino acids.

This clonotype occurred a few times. As DNA, the CDR3 is TGTGCCAGCTCACCCAACCGGCAAGAGACCCAGTACTTC. Protein sequence: CASSPNRQETQYF. This chain joins TRBV18 and TRBJ2-5; D ambiguous. This CDR3 is built from 13 residues. Per germline, CDR1 KGHSH and CDR2 LQKENI. The V gene lost 3 bases and the J gene lost 2 bases, with 7 bases spanning the gap.

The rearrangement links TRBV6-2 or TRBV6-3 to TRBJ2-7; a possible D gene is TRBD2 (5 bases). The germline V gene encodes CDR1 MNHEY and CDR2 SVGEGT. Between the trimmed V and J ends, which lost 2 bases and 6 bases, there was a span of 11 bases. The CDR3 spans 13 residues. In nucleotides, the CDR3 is TGTGCCAGCAGTTACGTTTCCCGGGGCGAGCAGTACTTC. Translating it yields CASSYVSRGEQYF.

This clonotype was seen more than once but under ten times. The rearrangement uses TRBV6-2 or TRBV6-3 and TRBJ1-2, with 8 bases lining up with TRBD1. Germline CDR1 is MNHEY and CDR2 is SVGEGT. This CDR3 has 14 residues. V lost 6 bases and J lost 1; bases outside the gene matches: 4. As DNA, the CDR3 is TGTGCCAGCAGACAGGGGGTCGGTAACTATGGCTACACCTTC. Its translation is CASRQGVGNYGYTF.

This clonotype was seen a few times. DNA for the CDR3: TGCGCCAGCAGCTTGCAGGCCTCAAATGAAAAACTGTTTTTT. Its protein product is CASSLQASNEKLFF. The V and J genes are TRBV5-1 and TRBJ1-4; the D is unclear. Germline values: CDR1 SGHRS, CDR2 YFSETQ. V was shortened by 1 base and J by 5 bases, with 9 bases between the two germline ends. The CDR3 runs 14 residues.

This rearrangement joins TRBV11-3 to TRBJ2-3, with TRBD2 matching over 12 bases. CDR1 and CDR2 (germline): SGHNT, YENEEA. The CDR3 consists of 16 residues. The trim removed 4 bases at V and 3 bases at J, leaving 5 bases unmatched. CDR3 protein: CASSSRLAGATDTQYF. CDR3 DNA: TGTGCCAGCAGCTCTAGACTAGCGGGAGCAACAGATACGCAGTATTTT.

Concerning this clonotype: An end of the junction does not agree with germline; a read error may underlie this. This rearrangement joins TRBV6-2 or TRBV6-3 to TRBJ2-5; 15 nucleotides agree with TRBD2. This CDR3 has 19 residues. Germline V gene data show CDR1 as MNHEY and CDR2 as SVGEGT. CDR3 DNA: TGTGCCATCAGTCAGAGGACTAGCGGGAGGGGCACATATCGTGAGACCCAGTACTTC. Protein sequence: CAISQRTSGRGTYRETQYF.

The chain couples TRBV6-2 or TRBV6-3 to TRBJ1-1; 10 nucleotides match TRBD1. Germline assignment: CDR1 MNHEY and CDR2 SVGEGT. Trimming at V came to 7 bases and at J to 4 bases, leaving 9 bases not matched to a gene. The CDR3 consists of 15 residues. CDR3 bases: TGTGCCAGCATCCCTCCCGGGACAGGGGTCACTGAAGCTTTCTTT. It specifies CASIPPGTGVTEAFF.

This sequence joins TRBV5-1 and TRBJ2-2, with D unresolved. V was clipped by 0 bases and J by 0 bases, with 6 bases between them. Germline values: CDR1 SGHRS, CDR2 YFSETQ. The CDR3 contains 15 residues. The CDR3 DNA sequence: TGCGCCAGCAGCTTGGAGTACGCGAACACCGGGGAGCTGTTTTTT. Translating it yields CASSLEYANTGELFF.

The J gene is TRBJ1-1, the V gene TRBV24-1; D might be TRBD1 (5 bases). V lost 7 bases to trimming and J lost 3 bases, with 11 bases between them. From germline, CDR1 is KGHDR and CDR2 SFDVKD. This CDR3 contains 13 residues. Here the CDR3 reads CATRDGGDTEAFF. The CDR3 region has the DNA TGTGCCACCAGGGACGGGGGGGACACTGAAGCTTTCTTT.

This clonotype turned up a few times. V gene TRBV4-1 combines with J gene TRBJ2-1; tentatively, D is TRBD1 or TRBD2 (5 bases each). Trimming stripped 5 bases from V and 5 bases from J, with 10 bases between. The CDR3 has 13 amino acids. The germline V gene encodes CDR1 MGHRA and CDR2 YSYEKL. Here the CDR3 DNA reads TGCGCCAGCAGCGAGGGGATCAACAATGAGCAGTTCTTC. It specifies CASSEGINNEQFF.

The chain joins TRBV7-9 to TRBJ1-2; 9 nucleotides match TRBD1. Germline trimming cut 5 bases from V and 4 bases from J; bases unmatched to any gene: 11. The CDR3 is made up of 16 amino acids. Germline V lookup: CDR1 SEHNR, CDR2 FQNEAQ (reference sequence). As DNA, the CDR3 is TGTGCCAGCAGCACACTTACAGGGGGCGCGGGCTATGGCTACACCTTC. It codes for CASSTLTGGAGYGYTF.

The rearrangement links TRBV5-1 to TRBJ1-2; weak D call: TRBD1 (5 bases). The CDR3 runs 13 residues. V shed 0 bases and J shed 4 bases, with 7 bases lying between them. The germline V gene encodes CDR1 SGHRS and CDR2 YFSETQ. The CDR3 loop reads CASSLGQPYGYTF. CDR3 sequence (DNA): TGCGCCAGCAGCTTGGGACAGCCCTATGGCTACACCTTC.

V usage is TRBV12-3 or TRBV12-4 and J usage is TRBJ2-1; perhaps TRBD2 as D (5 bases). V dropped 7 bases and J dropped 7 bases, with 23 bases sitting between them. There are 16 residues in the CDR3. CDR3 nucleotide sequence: TGTGCCAGCACTACTCCCGTGACGAATGGACTTAATGAGCAGTTCTTC. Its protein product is CASTTPVTNGLNEQFF.

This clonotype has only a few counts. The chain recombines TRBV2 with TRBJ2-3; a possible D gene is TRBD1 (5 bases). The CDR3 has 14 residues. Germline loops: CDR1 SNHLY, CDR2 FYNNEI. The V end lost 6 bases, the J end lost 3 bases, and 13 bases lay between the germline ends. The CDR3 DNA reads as TGTGCCAGCAGGGCGTACAGGTCGACAGATACGCAGTATTTT. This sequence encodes CASRAYRSTDTQYF. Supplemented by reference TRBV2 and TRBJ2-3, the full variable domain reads EPEVTQTPSHQVTQMGQEVILRCVPISNHLYFYWYRQILGQKVEFLVSFYNNEISEKSEIFDDQFSVERPDGSNFTLKIRSTKLEDSAMYFCASRAYRSTDTQYFGPGTRLTVL.

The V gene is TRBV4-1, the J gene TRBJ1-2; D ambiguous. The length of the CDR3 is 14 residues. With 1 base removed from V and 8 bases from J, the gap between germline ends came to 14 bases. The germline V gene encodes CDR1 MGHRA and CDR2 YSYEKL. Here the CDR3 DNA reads TGCGCCAGCAGCCAAGTACGAGAGGTGGAGGGCTACACCTTC. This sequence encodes CASSQVREVEGYTF.

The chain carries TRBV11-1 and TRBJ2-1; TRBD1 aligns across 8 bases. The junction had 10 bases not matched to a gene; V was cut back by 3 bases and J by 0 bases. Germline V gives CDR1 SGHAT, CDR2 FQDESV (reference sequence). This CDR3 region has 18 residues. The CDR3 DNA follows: TGTGCCAGCAGCTTGGGGTGGGGACAGGCTCACTCCTACAATGAGCAGTTCTTC. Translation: CASSLGWGQAHSYNEQFF.

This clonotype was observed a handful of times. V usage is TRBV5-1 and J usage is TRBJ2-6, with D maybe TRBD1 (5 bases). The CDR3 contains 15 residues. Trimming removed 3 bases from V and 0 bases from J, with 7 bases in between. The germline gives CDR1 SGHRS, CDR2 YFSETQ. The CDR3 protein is CASSWTSSGANVLTF. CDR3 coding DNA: TGCGCCAGCAGCTGGACAAGCTCTGGGGCCAACGTCCTGACTTTC. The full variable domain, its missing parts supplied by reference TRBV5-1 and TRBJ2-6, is KAGVTQTPRYLIKTRGQQVTLSCSPISGHRSVSWYQQTPGQGLQFLFEYFSETQRNKGNFPGRFSGRQFSNSRSEMNVSTLELGDSALYLCASSWTSSGANVLTFGAGSRLTVL.

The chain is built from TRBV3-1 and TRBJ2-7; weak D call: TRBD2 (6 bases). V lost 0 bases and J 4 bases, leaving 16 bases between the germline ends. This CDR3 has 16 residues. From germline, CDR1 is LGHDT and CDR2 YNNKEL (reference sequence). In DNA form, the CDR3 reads TGTGCCAGCAGCCAAGAGATTCGGGGGAGTCGGTACGAGCAGTACTTC. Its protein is CASSQEIRGSRYEQYF.

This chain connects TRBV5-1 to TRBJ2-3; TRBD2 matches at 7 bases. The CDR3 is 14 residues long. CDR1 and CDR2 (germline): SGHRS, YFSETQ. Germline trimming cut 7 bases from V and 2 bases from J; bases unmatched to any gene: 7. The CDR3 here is CASCAGVNTDTQYF. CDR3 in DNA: TGCGCCAGCTGTGCGGGGGTTAACACAGATACGCAGTATTTT.

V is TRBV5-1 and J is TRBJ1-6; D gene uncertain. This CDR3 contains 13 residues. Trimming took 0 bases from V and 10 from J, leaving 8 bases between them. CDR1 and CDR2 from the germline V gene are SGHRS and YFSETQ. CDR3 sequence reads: CASSLDIGSPLHF. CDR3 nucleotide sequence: TGCGCCAGCAGCTTGGATATAGGGTCACCCCTCCACTTT.

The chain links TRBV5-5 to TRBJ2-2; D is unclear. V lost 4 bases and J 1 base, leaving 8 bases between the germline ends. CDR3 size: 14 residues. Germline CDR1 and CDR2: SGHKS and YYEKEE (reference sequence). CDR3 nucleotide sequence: TGTGCCAGCAGCCAACCCATGAACACCGGGGAGCTGTTTTTT. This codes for CASSQPMNTGELFF.